Each of the 14 T cell receptor beta chains below was sequenced from the same sample in a study of OX40 agonist ivuxolimab in advanced cancers. Library preparation was by the immunoSEQ multiplex PCR assay. TCRdb re-hosts the immuneACCESS table, in-frame sequences only. Its copies lack some clones; in the studies checked, an unresolved V gene accounts for under half of them, and the cause for the rest is not known. For this sample there are about 69,000 clones; 85% to 90% appear just once. Jointly, the top ten make up about 10% of the sample. This sample comprised CD4+ or CD8+ T cells sorted from blood, obtained in a trial of the OX40 agonist ivuxolimab. The receptors here all came from an adult with an advanced solid tumor such as melanoma, head and neck, liver or kidney cancer.

This clone was detected once. The genes are TRBV11-1 and TRBJ2-3; no firm D call. The CDR3 covers 13 residues. Germline loops: CDR1 SGHAT, CDR2 FQDESV (reference sequence). Trimming stripped 7 bases from V and 3 bases from J, with 11 bases between. CDR3 nucleotides: TGTGCCAGCACCATGGATGGGACAGATACGCAGTATTTT. Its protein product is CASTMDGTDTQYF.

The V gene is TRBV4-1, the J gene TRBJ1-5; weak D call: TRBD1 (6 bases). Between the trimmed V and J ends, which lost 1 base and 4 bases, there was a span of 17 bases. Germline V gene data show CDR1 as MGHRA and CDR2 as YSYEKL. The CDR3 has 17 amino acids. The CDR3 DNA follows: TGCGCCAGCAGCCAAGGGGTTCGGGGGGGCAAAAATCAGCCCCAGCATTTT. Translated: CASSQGVRGGKNQPQHF.

V usage is TRBV5-4 and J usage is TRBJ1-1; D call uncertain. This CDR3 comprises 13 residues. Germline CDR1 SGHNT, CDR2 YYREEE (reference sequence). The V and J ends lost 4 bases and 0 bases respectively, with 7 bases between them. CDR3: CASSDTMNTEAFF. For the CDR3, the DNA is TGTGCCAGCAGCGACACCATGAACACTGAAGCTTTCTTT.

The chain employs TRBV27 and TRBJ2-5; 8 nucleotides agree with TRBD2. J lost 5 bases, V lost 8 bases, and 10 bases had no gene match. The CDR3 has 14 residues. Germline V gene sequence: CDR1 MNHEY, CDR2 SMNVEV (reference sequence). CDR3 region: CASHPGGRRETQYF. The CDR3 DNA sequence: TGTGCCAGCCACCCGGGGGGGCGCCGGGAGACCCAGTACTTC.

The CDR3 DNA reads as TGTGCCAGCTCACCACAAGCCGGACAGGGGGAGACCCAGTACTTC. It is translated as CASSPQAGQGETQYF. The chain carries TRBV18 and TRBJ2-5; 9 bases are shared with TRBD1. CDR3 length equals 15 residues. V lost 1 base and J lost 5; bases outside the gene matches: 5. Germline V gene lookup returns CDR1 KGHSH and CDR2 LQKENI.

This clone has only one observation. The chain employs TRBV7-2 and TRBJ2-7; maybe TRBD2 (5 bases). The CDR3 is made up of 14 amino acids. Germline lookup yields CDR1 SGHTA and CDR2 FQGNSA. The germline V and J ends were trimmed by 2 bases and 3 bases, with 11 bases remaining between them. Here the CDR3 reads CASSLRGIRYEQYF. The CDR3 DNA reads TGTGCCAGCAGCTTACGGGGAATACGCTACGAGCAGTACTTC.

This clone was observed once. The J gene is TRBJ1-5, the V gene TRBV2, with 8 bases that match TRBD1. CDR3 length equals 17 residues. Per the germline V gene, CDR1 is SNHLY and CDR2 is FYNNEI. The ends lost 3 bases at V and 2 bases at J; junction bases unmatched: 9. CDR3 sequence reads: CASSDWVDRDGNQPQHF. The CDR3 DNA is TGTGCCAGCAGTGATTGGGTGGACAGGGACGGCAATCAGCCCCAGCATTTT.

The chain has TRBV6-5 and TRBJ2-7; TRBD1 matches at 8 bases. The CDR3 is made up of 13 amino acids. Germline V lookup: CDR1 MNHEY, CDR2 SVGAGI. The trim removed 5 bases at V and 6 bases at J, leaving 6 bases unmatched. This CDR3 reads CASSHRTGSEQYF. The CDR3 nucleotides are TGTGCCAGCAGTCACAGGACAGGGAGCGAGCAGTACTTC.

The gene calls are TRBV15 and TRBJ2-1; D call uncertain. V was shortened by 5 bases and J by 0 bases, with 2 bases between the two germline ends. Germline CDR1 is LNHNV and CDR2 is YYDKDF (reference sequence). CDR3 length: 12 amino acids. CDR3 loop: CATSFSYNEQFF. The CDR3 coding sequence is TGTGCCACCAGCTTCTCCTACAATGAGCAGTTCTTC.

The CDR3 DNA sequence: TGCGCCAGCAGTGAGTCTGTTAGCGGGATCCAAGAGACCCAGTACTTC. Translation gives CASSESVSGIQETQYF. The genes are TRBV10-1 and TRBJ2-5; 8 nucleotides match TRBD2. V lost 0 bases to trimming and J lost 1 base; unmatched junction nucleotides: 4. Germline V gene lookup returns CDR1 WNHNN and CDR2 SYGVQD (reference sequence). This CDR3 spans 16 amino acids.

CDR3 bases: TGCAGCGTGCCTCAGGGACAGGATAGTGGCTACACCTTC. Amino acid sequence: CSVPQGQDSGYTF. The J gene is TRBJ1-2, the V gene TRBV29-1; 8 nucleotides align to TRBD1. Germline values: CDR1 SQVTM, CDR2 ANQGSEA. V trimming: 6 bases; J trimming: 7 bases; junction bases outside the gene matches: 10. The CDR3 runs 13 residues.

This clone has a handful of counts. The gene calls are TRBV2 and TRBJ1-5; 9 bases fit TRBD1. In germline, CDR1 is SNHLY, CDR2 FYNNEI. This CDR3 region has 15 residues. V lost 1 base and J lost 6; bases outside the gene matches: 4. DNA of the CDR3: TGTGCCAGCAGTGAAGTTAGGACAGGGGTTCAGCCCCAGCATTTT. It is translated as CASSEVRTGVQPQHF.

The V gene is TRBV10-3, the J gene TRBJ1-2; 7 bases agree with TRBD1. After removal of 11 bases from V and 4 bases from J, the junction contained 7 bases not matched to a gene. CDR3 length equals 12 residues. CDR1 ENHRY and CDR2 SYGVKD come from the germline V gene. The CDR3 reads CASRQGFYGYTF. Written as DNA, the CDR3 is TGTGCCTCGAGACAGGGCTTCTATGGCTACACCTTC.

This sequence joins TRBV4-2 and TRBJ1-3; D remains unclear. The germline CDR1 and CDR2 sequences are LGHNA and YNFKEQ. The CDR3 totals 14 residues. Trimming took off 2 bases at V and 0 bases at J, with 5 bases between the two ends. Written as DNA, the CDR3 is TGTGCCAGCAGCCAACTAGTCTCTGGAAACACCATATATTTT. Residues: CASSQLVSGNTIYF.